This TCR beta chain was sequenced during a study of T-cell memory formation after mild COVID-19. Study results and limitations: CD4+ contracting clones were mainly CM and EM; CD8+ ones, EMRA.

This clonotype was seen a handful of times. Its antigen is still unknown. MiXCR, applied by TCRdb to the 5' RACE reads, yields one record per CDR3 protein. The data hold a few hundred thousand distinct CDR3 sequences, with roughly 15% observed a single time. CDR3 length: 13 residues. Trimming took off 3 bases at V and 11 bases at J, with 13 bases between the two ends. The receptor was isolated from a man between 18 and 29 years old who had mild COVID-19 (a few samples of this study predate the infection). Cell type and time point are not known. Material: PBMCs or a T cell subset sorted from them (not recorded which). The J gene is TRBJ1-4, the V gene TRBV12-3 or TRBV12-4; D might be TRBD1 (5 bases). The CDR3 DNA sequence: TGTGCCAGCAGTTTGCAGGGTAGGGTCAAACTGTTTTTT. Translation gives CASSLQGRVKLFF.